Following are 24 T cell receptor beta chains from one sample sequenced in a study of T cells in Graves' hyperthyroidism and ophthalmopathy. RNA transcripts provided the source from which TCR beta CDR3 regions were amplified. First-round RT-PCR with HTBI primers amplified the TCR CDR3 region. TCRdb fed the multiplex PCR reads into MiXCR, producing one record per CDR3 protein. The data contain about 92,000 distinct CDR3 sequences, around 50% of them singletons. The sequencing input was blood. The receptors shown here come from a woman aged 40-49 years with Graves' hyperthyroidism.

This clonotype is categorized as medium-sized. This chain uses TRBV20-1 with TRBJ1-5; tentative D call: TRBD1 (5 bases). The CDR3 length is 12 residues. Germline V gene data show CDR1 as DFQATT and CDR2 as SNEGSKA (reference sequence). V dropped 4 bases and J dropped 6 bases, with 10 bases sitting between them. Written as DNA, the CDR3 is TGCAGTGCTACAGGGTTGAGTCAGCCCCAGCATTTT. As protein: CSATGLSQPQHF.

This sequence joins TRBV7-3 and TRBJ2-2, with TRBD2 matching 9 bases. There are 14 residues in the CDR3. Unmatched junction bases numbered 4, after V lost 8 bases and J lost 3 bases. Per germline, CDR1 SGHTA and CDR2 FQGTGA. CDR3 protein: CASPSGKDTGELFF. The CDR3 nucleotides are TGTGCCAGCCCTAGCGGGAAGGACACCGGGGAGCTGTTTTTT.

As for this clonotype: Possible read error: a much larger clone is one base away. The rearrangement joins TRBV6-1 to TRBJ2-2; 13 nucleotides agree with TRBD2. Germline lookup yields CDR1 MNHNS and CDR2 SASEGT. The V and J ends lost 9 bases and 11 bases, in that order; junction bases with no gene match: 9. CDR3 length equals 14 residues. The CDR3 nucleotides are TGTGCCAGTACCCCGACTAGCGGGGGGCTCGAGCTGTTTTTT. This sequence encodes CASTPTSGGLELFF.

In its sample, this clonotype ranks as medium-sized. The chain recombines TRBV7-3 with TRBJ1-1, with a weak D call TRBD1 (5 bases). Trimming removed 0 bases from V and 1 base from J, with 9 bases in between. CDR3 length: 15 residues. CDR1 is SGHTA and CDR2 is FQGTGA in the germline V gene. The CDR3 DNA is TGTGCCAGCAGCTTAACGGGGGGACCGAACACTGAAGCTTTCTTT. Its protein product is CASSLTGGPNTEAFF.

Ten or more counts support this clonotype. The CDR3 region is CASSPGPSSLSPLHF. For the CDR3, the DNA is TGTGCCAGCAGCCCCGGCCCGAGTTCACTTTCACCCCTCCACTTT. This chain joins TRBV14 and TRBJ1-6; D is unresolved. Trimming removed 4 bases from V and 9 bases from J, with 16 bases in between. CDR3 length equals 15 residues. CDR1 is SGHDN and CDR2 is FVKESK in the germline V gene. The full variable domain, with the rest looked up from reference TRBV14 and TRBJ1-6, is EAGVTQFPSHSVIEKGQTVTLRCDPISGHDNLYWYRRVMGKEIKFLLHFVKESKQDESGMPNNRFLAERTGGTYSTLKVQPAELEDSGVYFCASSPGPSSLSPLHFGNGTRLTVT.

The chain links TRBV2 to TRBJ2-6; TRBD1 matches 7 bases. V was pared by 8 bases and J by 0 bases, with 13 bases of the junction left unmatched. The V gene's germline CDR1 is SNHLY and CDR2 FYNNEI. The CDR3 covers 18 residues. The CDR3 region has the DNA TGTGCCAGCTTGCACGGTCGAGGGGGCCGCTCTGGGGCCAACGTCCTGACTTTC. As protein: CASLHGRGGRSGANVLTF.

This clonotype was seen at least ten times. The J gene is TRBJ2-5, the V gene TRBV15, with 8 bases aligning to TRBD1. Germline CDR1 is LNHNV and CDR2 is YYDKDF (reference sequence). The CDR3 is 16 residues long. Trimming took 3 bases from V and 5 from J; bases not matched to a gene: 11. The CDR3 DNA sequence: TGTGCCACCAGCAGGGAAACAGGGGGAATGATCGAGACCCAGTACTTC. This encodes CATSRETGGMIETQYF.

J is TRBJ2-5 and V is TRBV20-1; 10 bases are shared with TRBD2. J was trimmed by 2 bases and V by 0 bases; bases with no gene match: 6. The CDR3 has 16 residues. CDR1 DFQATT and CDR2 SNEGSKA come from the germline V gene (reference sequence). In DNA, the CDR3 is TGCAGTGCTAGAGACCCTAGCGGGAGTGAGCAAGAGACCCAGTACTTC. Translating it yields CSARDPSGSEQETQYF.

This clonotype has ten or more counts. The V call is TRBV28, the J call TRBJ2-7; 10 bases match TRBD2. After removal of 3 bases from V and 2 bases from J, the junction contained 4 bases not matched to a gene. Germline loops: CDR1 MDHEN, CDR2 SYDVKM. The CDR3 totals 15 residues. The chain's CDR3 is CASSFTAGGPYEQYF. The CDR3 nucleotides read TGTGCCAGCAGTTTCACAGCGGGAGGGCCCTACGAGCAGTACTTC.

This clonotype was detected ten times or more. The CDR3 nucleotides read TGCAGCGTTGAAGTTGGAGGAGGCTACACCTTC. It encodes CSVEVGGGYTF. The J gene is TRBJ1-2, the V gene TRBV29-1; the D is unclear. The CDR3 contains 11 residues. Germline CDR1 and CDR2: SQVTM and ANQGSEA. V was cut by 1 base and J by 8 bases, with 8 bases left in between. The complete variable domain, with remaining parts taken from reference TRBV29-1 and TRBJ1-2, reads SAVISQKPSRDICQRGTSLTIQCQVDSQVTMMFWYRQQPGQSLTLIATANQGSEATYESGFVIDKFPISRPNLTFSTLTVSNMSPEDSSIYLCSVEVGGGYTFGSGTRLTVV.

The rearrangement links TRBV7-2 to TRBJ2-7; perhaps D is TRBD1 or TRBD2 (7 bases each). The J call may be faulty, since TRBJ2-5 better matches the DNA end. Germline CDR1 SGHTA, CDR2 FQGNSA. This CDR3 spans 16 amino acids. DNA for the CDR3: TGTGCCAGCAGCTTCGGGTCCGGGACAGCTAGCGGGACCCAGTACTTC. This translates into CASSFGSGTASGTQYF.

The gene calls are TRBV10-3 and TRBJ1-2; D remains ambiguous. Germline lookup yields CDR1 ENHRY and CDR2 SYGVKD. Trimming removed 9 bases from V and 4 bases from J, with 9 bases in between. The CDR3 spans 11 residues. CDR3 sequence: CAIQTVYGYTF. DNA of the CDR3: TGTGCCATTCAAACAGTCTATGGCTACACCTTC.

The chain is built from TRBV7-1 and TRBJ1-2; the D gene is possibly TRBD1 (6 bases). Being an ORF, TRBV7-1 has a function that is uncertain. V was shortened by 6 bases and J by 1 base, with 12 bases between the two germline ends. CDR3 length: 14 amino acids. DNA of the CDR3: TGTGCCAGCAGGCTCACAGGGTTTAACTATGGCTACACCTTC. As protein: CASRLTGFNYGYTF.

The chain uses TRBV20-1 and TRBJ2-7; tentatively, D is TRBD2 (6 bases). Germline V gene sequence: CDR1 DFQATT, CDR2 SNEGSKA (reference sequence). Trimming cost V 7 bases and J 3 bases, with 19 bases left between them. The CDR3 loop spans 14 amino acids. The CDR3 protein is CSERTNGGVYEQYF. In nucleotides, the CDR3 is TGCAGTGAGCGGACGAATGGCGGGGTCTACGAGCAGTACTTC.

To note about this clonotype: A read error may explain this, as a much larger clone is one base away. The V call is TRBV7-9, the J call TRBJ1-1, with TRBD1 identical over 8 bases. The CDR3 contains 13 residues. Germline CDR1 is SEHNR and CDR2 is FQNEAQ (reference sequence). V was clipped by 5 bases and J by 7 bases; unmatched bases: 6. The CDR3 spells CASSGQGGDEAFF. In nucleotides, the CDR3 is TGTGCCAGCAGCGGACAGGGTGGGGATGAAGCTTTCTTT.

Ten or more counts support this clonotype. V is TRBV20-1 and J is TRBJ2-2; 13 positions agree with TRBD2. This CDR3 is built from 15 residues. V trimming: 6 bases; J trimming: 5 bases; junction bases outside the gene matches: 6. Germline V gene lookup returns CDR1 DFQATT and CDR2 SNEGSKA (reference sequence). The chain's CDR3 is CSARTSGRGTGELFF. The CDR3 DNA sequence: TGCAGTGCCAGGACTAGCGGGAGAGGTACCGGGGAGCTGTTTTTT.

On this clonotype itself: It may be a read error: a sequence one base away is much more abundant. The chain links TRBV20-1 to TRBJ2-2, with TRBD2 as a possible D gene (6 bases). CDR1 and CDR2 from the germline V gene are DFQATT and SNEGSKA (reference sequence). CDR3 size: 14 residues. Trimming shortened V by 2 bases and J by 4 bases, and 11 bases separated the two germline ends. CDR3 DNA: TGCAGTGCTAGAAATCCCGGGGGCACCGGGGAGCTGTTTTTT. Its translation: CSARNPGGTGELFF.

About this clonotype itself: Germline and junction disagree at one end, which may indicate a read error. V is TRBV29-1 and J is TRBJ2-7; tentative D call: TRBD1 (6 bases). CDR3 length: 15 amino acids. Germline assignment: CDR1 SQVTM and CDR2 ANQGSEA. The CDR3 here is CSVGAFGQGSYGQYF. The CDR3, as DNA: TGCAGCGTTGGAGCGTTTGGTCAGGGGAGTTACGGGCAGTACTTC.

The rearrangement joins TRBV24-1 to TRBJ1-3; 8 positions agree with TRBD1. The length of the CDR3 is 14 residues. V was clipped by 9 bases and J by 6 bases; unmatched bases: 9. Germline CDR1 reads KGHDR; CDR2 reads SFDVKD. CDR3 amino acids: CATSTGDGLNTIYF. The CDR3 coding sequence is TGTGCCACCTCGACAGGGGATGGCTTAAACACCATATATTTT.

This clonotype was seen at least ten times. The CDR3 sequence is CASSLTSYEQYF. The CDR3 DNA reads as TGTGCCAGCAGCTTAACGTCCTACGAGCAGTACTTC. The V call is TRBV7-8, the J call TRBJ2-7; D gene unclear. Trimming shortened V by 2 bases and J by 1 base, and 3 bases separated the two germline ends. This CDR3 contains 12 residues. Germline lookup yields CDR1 SGHVS and CDR2 FQNEAQ.

This clonotype showed up many times. An end of the junction does not agree with germline; a read error may underlie this. J is TRBJ2-5 and V is TRBV2, with 13 bases fitting TRBD2. The CDR3 is 16 amino acids. The V gene's germline CDR1 is SNHLY and CDR2 FYNNEI. CDR3 DNA: TGTGCCAGCAGGGAAGGACTAGCGGGAGCCCAAGAGACCCAGTACTTC. This codes for CASREGLAGAQETQYF.

V usage is TRBV29-1 and J usage is TRBJ1-2; D call uncertain. Per the germline V gene, CDR1 is SQVTM and CDR2 is ANQGSEA. The length of the CDR3 is 13 residues. Trimming took off 5 bases at V and 8 bases at J, with 18 bases between the two ends. CDR3 protein: CSVTSGVAYGYTF. In DNA form, the CDR3 reads TGCAGCGTTACTAGCGGGGTGGCCTACGGCTACACCTTC.

This clonotype was observed many times. This rearrangement joins TRBV7-9 to TRBJ1-1, with 7 bases identical to TRBD1. This CDR3 contains 14 residues. Germline V gives CDR1 SEHNR, CDR2 FQNEAQ (reference sequence). V lost 4 bases and J lost 5; bases outside the gene matches: 7. CDR3 protein: CASSSYRGRTEAFF. The CDR3 DNA reads TGTGCCAGCAGCTCCTACAGGGGTAGAACTGAAGCTTTCTTT.

The chain employs TRBV10-3 and TRBJ2-6; 9 bases line up with TRBD1. Germline CDR1 ENHRY, CDR2 SYGVKD. The CDR3 loop spans 14 amino acids. V was clipped by 6 bases and J by 12 bases; unmatched bases: 9. CDR3 sequence (DNA): TGTGCCATCAGGGGGACAGGGTTCCAGGTCGTCCTGACTTTC. The encoded protein is CAIRGTGFQVVLTF.